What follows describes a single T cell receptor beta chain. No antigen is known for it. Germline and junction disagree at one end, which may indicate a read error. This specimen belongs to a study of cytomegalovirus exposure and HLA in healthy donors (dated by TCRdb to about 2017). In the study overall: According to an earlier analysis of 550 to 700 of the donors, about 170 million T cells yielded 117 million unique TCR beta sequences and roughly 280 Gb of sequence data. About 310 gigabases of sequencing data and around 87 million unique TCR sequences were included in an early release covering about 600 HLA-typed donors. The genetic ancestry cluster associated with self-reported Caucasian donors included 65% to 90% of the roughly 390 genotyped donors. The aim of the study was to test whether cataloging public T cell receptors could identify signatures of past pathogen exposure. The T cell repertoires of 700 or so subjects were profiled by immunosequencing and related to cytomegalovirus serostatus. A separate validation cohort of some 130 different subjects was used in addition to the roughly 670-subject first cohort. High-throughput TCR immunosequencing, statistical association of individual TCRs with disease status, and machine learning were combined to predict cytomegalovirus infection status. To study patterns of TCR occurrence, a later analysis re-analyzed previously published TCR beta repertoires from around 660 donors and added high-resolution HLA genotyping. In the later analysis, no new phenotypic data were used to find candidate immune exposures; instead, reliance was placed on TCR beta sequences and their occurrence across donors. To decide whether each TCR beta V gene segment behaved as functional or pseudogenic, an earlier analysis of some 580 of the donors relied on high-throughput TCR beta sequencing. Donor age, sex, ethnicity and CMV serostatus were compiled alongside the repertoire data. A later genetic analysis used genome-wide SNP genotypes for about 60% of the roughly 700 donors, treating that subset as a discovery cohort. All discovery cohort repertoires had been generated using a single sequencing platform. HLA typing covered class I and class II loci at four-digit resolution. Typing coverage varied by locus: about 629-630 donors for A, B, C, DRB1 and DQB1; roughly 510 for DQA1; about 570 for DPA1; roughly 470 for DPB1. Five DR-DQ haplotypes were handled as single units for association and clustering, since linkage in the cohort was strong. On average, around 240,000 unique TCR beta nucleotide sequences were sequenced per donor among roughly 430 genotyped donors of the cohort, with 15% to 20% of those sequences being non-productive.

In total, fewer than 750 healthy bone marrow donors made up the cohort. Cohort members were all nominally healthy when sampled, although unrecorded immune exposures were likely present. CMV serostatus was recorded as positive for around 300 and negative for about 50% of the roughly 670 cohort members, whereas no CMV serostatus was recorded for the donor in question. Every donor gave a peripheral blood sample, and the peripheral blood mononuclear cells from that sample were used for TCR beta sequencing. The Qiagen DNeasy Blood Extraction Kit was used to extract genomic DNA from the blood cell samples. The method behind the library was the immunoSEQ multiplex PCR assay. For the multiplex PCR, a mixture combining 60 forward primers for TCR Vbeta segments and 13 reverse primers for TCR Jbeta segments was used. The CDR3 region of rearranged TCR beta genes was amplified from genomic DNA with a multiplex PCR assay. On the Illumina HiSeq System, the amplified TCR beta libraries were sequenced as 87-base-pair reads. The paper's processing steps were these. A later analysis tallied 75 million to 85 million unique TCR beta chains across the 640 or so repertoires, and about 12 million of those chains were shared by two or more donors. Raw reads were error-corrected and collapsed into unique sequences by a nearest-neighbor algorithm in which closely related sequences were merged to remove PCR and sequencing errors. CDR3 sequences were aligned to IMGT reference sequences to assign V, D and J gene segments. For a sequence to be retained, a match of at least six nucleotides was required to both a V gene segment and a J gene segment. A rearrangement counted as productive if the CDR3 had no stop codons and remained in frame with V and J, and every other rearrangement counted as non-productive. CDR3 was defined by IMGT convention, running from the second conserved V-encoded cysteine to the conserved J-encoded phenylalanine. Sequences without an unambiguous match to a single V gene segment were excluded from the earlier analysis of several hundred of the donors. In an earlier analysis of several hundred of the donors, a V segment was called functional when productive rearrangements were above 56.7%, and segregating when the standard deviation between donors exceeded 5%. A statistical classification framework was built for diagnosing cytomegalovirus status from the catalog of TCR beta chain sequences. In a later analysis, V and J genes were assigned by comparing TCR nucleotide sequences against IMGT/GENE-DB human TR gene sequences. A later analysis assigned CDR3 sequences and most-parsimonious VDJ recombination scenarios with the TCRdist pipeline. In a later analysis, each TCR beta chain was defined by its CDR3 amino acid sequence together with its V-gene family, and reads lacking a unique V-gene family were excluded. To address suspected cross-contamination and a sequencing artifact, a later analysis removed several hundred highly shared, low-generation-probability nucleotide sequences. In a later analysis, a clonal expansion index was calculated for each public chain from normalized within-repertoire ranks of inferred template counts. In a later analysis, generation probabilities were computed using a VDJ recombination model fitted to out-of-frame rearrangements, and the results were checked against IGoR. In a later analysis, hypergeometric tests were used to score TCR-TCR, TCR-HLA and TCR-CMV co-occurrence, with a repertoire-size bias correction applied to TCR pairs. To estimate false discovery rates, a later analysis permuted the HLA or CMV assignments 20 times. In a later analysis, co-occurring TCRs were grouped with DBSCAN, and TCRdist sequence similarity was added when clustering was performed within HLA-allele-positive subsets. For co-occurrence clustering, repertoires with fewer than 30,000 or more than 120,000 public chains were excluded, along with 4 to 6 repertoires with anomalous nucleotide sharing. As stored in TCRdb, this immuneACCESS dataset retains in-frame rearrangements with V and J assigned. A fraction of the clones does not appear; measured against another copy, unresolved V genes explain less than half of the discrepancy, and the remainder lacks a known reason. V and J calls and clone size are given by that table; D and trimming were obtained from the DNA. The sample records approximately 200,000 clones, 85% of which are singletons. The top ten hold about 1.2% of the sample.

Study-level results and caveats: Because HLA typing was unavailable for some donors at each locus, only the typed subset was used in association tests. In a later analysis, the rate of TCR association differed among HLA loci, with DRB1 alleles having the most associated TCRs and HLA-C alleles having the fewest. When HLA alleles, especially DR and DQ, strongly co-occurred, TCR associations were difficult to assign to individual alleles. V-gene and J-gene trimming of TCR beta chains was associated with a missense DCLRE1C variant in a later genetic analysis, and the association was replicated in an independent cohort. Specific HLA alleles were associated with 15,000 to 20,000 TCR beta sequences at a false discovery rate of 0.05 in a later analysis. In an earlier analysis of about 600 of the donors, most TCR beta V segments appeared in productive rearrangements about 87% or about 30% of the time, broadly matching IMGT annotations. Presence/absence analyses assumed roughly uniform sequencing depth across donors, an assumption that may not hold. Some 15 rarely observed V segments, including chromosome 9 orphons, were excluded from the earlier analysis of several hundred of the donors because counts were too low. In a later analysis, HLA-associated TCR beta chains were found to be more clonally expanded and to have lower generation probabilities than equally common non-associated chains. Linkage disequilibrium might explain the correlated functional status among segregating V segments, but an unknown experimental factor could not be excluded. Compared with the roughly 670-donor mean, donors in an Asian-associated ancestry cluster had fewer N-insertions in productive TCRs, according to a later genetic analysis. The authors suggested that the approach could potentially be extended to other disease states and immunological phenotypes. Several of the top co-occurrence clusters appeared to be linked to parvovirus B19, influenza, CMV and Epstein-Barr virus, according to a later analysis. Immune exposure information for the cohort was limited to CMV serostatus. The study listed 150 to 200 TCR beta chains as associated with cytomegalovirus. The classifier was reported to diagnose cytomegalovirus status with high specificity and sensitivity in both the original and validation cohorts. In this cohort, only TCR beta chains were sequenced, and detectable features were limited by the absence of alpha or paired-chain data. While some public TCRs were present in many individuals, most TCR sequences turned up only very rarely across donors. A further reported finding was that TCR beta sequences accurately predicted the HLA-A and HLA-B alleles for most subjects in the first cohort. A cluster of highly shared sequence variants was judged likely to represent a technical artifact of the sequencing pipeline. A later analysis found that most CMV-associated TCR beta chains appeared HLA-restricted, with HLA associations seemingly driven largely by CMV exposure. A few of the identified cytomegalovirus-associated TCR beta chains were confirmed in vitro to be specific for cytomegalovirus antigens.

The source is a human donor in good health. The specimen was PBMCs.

The CDR3: CASSDTLAGANF. The nucleotide sequence reads TGCGCCAGCAGCGACACACTAGCGGGGGCAAATTTT. The V gene is TRBV5-1 and the J gene is TRBJ2-3; 11 middle bases align to TRBD2. Spanning cysteine to phenylalanine, the CDR3 consists of 12 amino acids. Kept here is only the CDR3 DNA, which spans 36 bases and is read in frame from base 1. From a lookup of the germline V gene, CDR1 and CDR2 are SGHRS and YFSETQ.